The rows below give T cell receptor beta chains drawn from one sample of a study of T cell responses to AZD1222 COVID-19 vaccine. Repertoires were generated with immunoSEQ multiplex PCR, while TCRdb's copy carries only in-frame clones and drops some. The sample gives some 180,000 clones, approximately 94% of which show up once; 1.5% to 2% is in the top ten. Sequencing was performed on peripheral blood, taken 28 days after the second AZD1222 dose. Receptor source: an adult who received the AZD1222 COVID-19 vaccine. The CDR3 runs from the conserved cysteine through the conserved F or W. Fields, in order: D gene, V gene, clone size, J gene, CDR3 protein, CDR3 DNA. D genes are given only for firm matches. The size field is filled for only some rows; it gives once, few, many or a size class.

.	TRBV19	.	TRBJ1-5	CASSMRTGQPQHF	TGTGCCAGTAGTATGCGAACAGGCCAGCCCCAGCATTTT
.	TRBV4-1	.	TRBJ1-5	CASSQAGTPFGQPQHF	TGCGCCAGCAGCCAAGCCGGGACACCCTTTGGGCAGCCCCAGCATTTT
.	TRBV6-5	.	TRBJ2-7	CASSYSVDGSADEQYF	TGTGCCAGCAGTTACTCGGTGGACGGGAGCGCGGACGAGCAGTACTTC
.	TRBV30	.	TRBJ2-5	CAWSVSMETQYF	TGTGCCTGGAGTGTATCAATGGAGACCCAGTACTTC
.	TRBV7-9	.	TRBJ1-5	CASILGSYSNQPQHF	.
TRBD1	TRBV19	.	TRBJ2-3	CASSTDRGGGTDTQYF	TGTGCCAGTAGTACCGACAGGGGCGGGGGCACAGATACGCAGTATTTT
.	TRBV19	.	TRBJ1-5	CASSIDHLGAGQPQHF	TGTGCCAGTAGTATAGATCATTTGGGAGCAGGTCAGCCCCAGCATTTT
.	TRBV6-5	.	TRBJ1-3	CASSRSGTSGNTIYF	TGTGCCAGCAGTCGTTCCGGGACCTCTGGAAACACCATATATTTT
.	TRBV7-2	.	TRBJ2-6	CASSLASGANVLTF	TGTGCCAGCAGCTTAGCCTCTGGGGCCAACGTCCTGACTTTC
.	TRBV19	.	TRBJ2-1	CASSIALNWVNEQFF	TGTGCCAGTAGTATAGCCCTCAACTGGGTGAATGAGCAGTTCTTC
.	TRBV19	.	TRBJ1-2	CASSINPGTNGYTF	TGTGCCAGTAGTATTAATCCCGGGACAAATGGCTACACCTTC
.	TRBV4-1	.	TRBJ1-1	CASSQGPGKAFF	TGCGCCAGCAGCCAGGGGCCGGGGAAAGCTTTCTTT
.	TRBV2	.	TRBJ1-5	CASSFDRIENQPQHF	TGTGCCAGCAGTTTCGACAGAATAGAGAATCAGCCCCAGCATTTT
TRBD1	TRBV6-4	.	TRBJ1-2	CASSEVAEGAGYTF	TGTGCCAGCAGTGAGGTGGCGGAGGGGGCCGGCTACACCTTC
.	TRBV19	.	TRBJ1-5	CASSMSADQPQHF	TGTGCCAGTAGTATGTCGGCAGACCAGCCCCAGCATTTT
.	TRBV11-2	once	TRBJ2-2	CASSLNPQPAGELFF	TGTGCCAGCAGCTTAAACCCACAACCAGCCGGGGAGCTGTTTTTT
.	TRBV24-1	.	TRBJ2-7	CATAGGIQGEQYF	TGTGCCACGGCTGGGGGTATTCAAGGCGAGCAGTACTTC
TRBD1	TRBV19	.	TRBJ1-1	CASSIGGQDENTEAFF	TGTGCCAGTAGTATAGGTGGACAGGACGAGAACACTGAAGCTTTCTTT
.	TRBV12-3/TRBV12-4	.	TRBJ1-1	CASSRKEAFF	TGTGCCAGCAGCCGTAAAGAAGCTTTCTTT
.	TRBV6-4	.	TRBJ2-5	CASSGAGETQYF	TGTGCCAGCAGTGGGGCTGGAGAGACCCAGTACTTC
TRBD1	TRBV12-5	.	TRBJ2-5	CASGPGTGGGETQYF	TGTGCTAGTGGTCCCGGGACAGGGGGCGGAGAGACCCAGTACTTC
.	TRBV9	.	TRBJ1-3	CASSGLSGNTIYF	TGTGCCAGCAGCGGACTCTCTGGAAACACCATATATTTT
.	TRBV9	.	TRBJ1-3	CASSVKGDGNTIYF	TGTGCCAGCAGCGTCAAGGGTGATGGAAACACCATATATTTT
.	TRBV28	.	TRBJ2-1	CASSLTGSSYNEQFF	TGTGCCAGCAGTTTAACCGGGAGCTCCTACAATGAGCAGTTCTTC
TRBD1	TRBV4-3	.	TRBJ1-1	CASSPYRGGFEAFF	TGCGCCAGCAGCCCGTACAGGGGAGGGTTTGAAGCTTTCTTT
.	TRBV5-6	.	TRBJ2-7	CASSAATFPYEQYF	TGTGCCAGCAGCGCTGCGACGTTTCCCTACGAGCAGTACTTC
.	TRBV18	once	TRBJ2-3	CASSPLVADTQYF	TGTGCCAGCTCACCCCTAGTCGCAGATACGCAGTATTTT
.	TRBV6-5	.	TRBJ1-2	CASSWSTGISYGYTF	TGTGCCAGCAGTTGGTCGACAGGCATATCCTATGGCTACACCTTC
.	TRBV27	.	TRBJ2-3	CASRRTGPDTQYF	TGTGCCAGCAGGAGAACAGGGCCAGATACGCAGTATTTT
.	TRBV5-1	.	TRBJ2-1	CASSLDGGEQFF	TGCGCCAGCAGCTTGGACGGAGGTGAGCAGTTCTTC
.	TRBV7-3	.	TRBJ2-3	CASSFGQGGDTQYF	TGTGCCAGCAGCTTTGGACAGGGAGGGGATACGCAGTATTTT
.	TRBV28	.	TRBJ1-5	CASSPPETGNQPQHF	TGTGCCAGCAGCCCCCCCGAGACGGGCAATCAGCCCCAGCATTTT
.	TRBV28	.	TRBJ1-6	CASSLKGLYNSPLHF	TGTGCCAGCAGTTTAAAGGGGTTATATAATTCACCCCTCCACTTT
.	TRBV19	.	TRBJ2-3	CASRGQRTDTQYF	TGTGCCAGTAGAGGACAGCGCACAGATACGCAGTATTTT
.	TRBV6-5	once	TRBJ2-2	CASSLMGNTGELFF	TGTGCCAGCAGTCTAATGGGGAACACCGGGGAGCTGTTTTTT